This TCR beta chain is drawn from a study of cytomegalovirus exposure and HLA in healthy donors. Overall study findings and caveats: Later analysis suggested most CMV-associated TCR beta chains were HLA-restricted. A reported reduction in N-insertions relative to the 666-donor mean was seen in an Asian-associated ancestry cluster in a later analysis. Among TCR beta chains, those listed as cytomegalovirus-associated numbered fewer than 200. A few of the chains that were CMV-associated were confirmed in vitro to be specific for CMV antigens.

For this clone: Antigen unknown.

The primer mix had 60 Vbeta and 13 Jbeta primers. Clones were read by immunoSEQ multiplex PCR, and TCRdb kept only the in-frame ones, dropping some. Altogether approximately 170,000 clones are present, more than 65% being singletons, with the ten largest covering less than 4%. V dropped 2 bases and J dropped 7 bases, with 17 bases sitting between them. The germline CDR1 and CDR2 sequences are WSHSY and SAAADI. The CDR3 loop spans 15 amino acids. The chain links TRBV10-2 to TRBJ1-2; D is uncertain. The TCR comes from a woman aged 25 to 39 in good health and CMV-seropositive. Material for sequencing was PBMCs. The CDR3, as DNA: TGCGCCAGCAGTGAGGTGCGGGCCGCGGAGGGTGGCTACACCTTC. Its translation: CASSEVRAAEGGYTF.